Shown below are 3 T cell receptor beta chains from a single sample sequenced in a study of monozygotic twins with inflammatory bowel disease. TCRdb reprocessed the 5' RACE reads and keeps a single row for each CDR3 protein, giving no DNA. The listing records roughly 150,000 distinct CDR3 sequences. Sequenced material: blood. All receptors derive from a human donor with ulcerative colitis or Crohn's disease, or a healthy co-twin of an affected twin (not recorded which).

V usage is TRBV20-1 and J usage is TRBJ1-6. Germline CDR1 DFQATT, CDR2 SNEGSKA (reference sequence). This CDR3 contains 13 residues. CDR3 in amino acids: CSARVDGDSPLHF.

The CDR3 protein is CASSSPGTGVREQYF. The chain has TRBV6-2 or TRBV6-3 and TRBJ2-7; TCRdb proposes TRBD1, but this gene call is untestable without DNA. The CDR3 totals 15 residues. Germline loops: CDR1 MNHEY, CDR2 SVGEGT.

The chain uses TRBV4-3 and TRBJ1-2. The CDR3 is made up of 17 amino acids. Germline CDR1 reads LGHNA; CDR2 reads YSLEER. CDR3 residues: CASSQDNGALPDYGYTF.